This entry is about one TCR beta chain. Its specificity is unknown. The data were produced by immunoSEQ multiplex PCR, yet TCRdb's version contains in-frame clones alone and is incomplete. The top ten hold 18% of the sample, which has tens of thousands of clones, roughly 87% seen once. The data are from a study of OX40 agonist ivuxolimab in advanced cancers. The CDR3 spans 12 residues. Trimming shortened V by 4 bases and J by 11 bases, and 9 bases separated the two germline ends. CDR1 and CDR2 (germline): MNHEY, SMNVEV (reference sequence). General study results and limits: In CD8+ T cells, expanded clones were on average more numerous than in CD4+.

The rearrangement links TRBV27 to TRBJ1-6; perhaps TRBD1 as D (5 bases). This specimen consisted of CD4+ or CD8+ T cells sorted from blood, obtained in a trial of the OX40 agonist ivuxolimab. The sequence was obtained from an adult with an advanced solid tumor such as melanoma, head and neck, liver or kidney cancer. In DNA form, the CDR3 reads TGTGCCAGCAGTTATCAGGGTCCACCCCTCCACTTT. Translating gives CASSYQGPPLHF.